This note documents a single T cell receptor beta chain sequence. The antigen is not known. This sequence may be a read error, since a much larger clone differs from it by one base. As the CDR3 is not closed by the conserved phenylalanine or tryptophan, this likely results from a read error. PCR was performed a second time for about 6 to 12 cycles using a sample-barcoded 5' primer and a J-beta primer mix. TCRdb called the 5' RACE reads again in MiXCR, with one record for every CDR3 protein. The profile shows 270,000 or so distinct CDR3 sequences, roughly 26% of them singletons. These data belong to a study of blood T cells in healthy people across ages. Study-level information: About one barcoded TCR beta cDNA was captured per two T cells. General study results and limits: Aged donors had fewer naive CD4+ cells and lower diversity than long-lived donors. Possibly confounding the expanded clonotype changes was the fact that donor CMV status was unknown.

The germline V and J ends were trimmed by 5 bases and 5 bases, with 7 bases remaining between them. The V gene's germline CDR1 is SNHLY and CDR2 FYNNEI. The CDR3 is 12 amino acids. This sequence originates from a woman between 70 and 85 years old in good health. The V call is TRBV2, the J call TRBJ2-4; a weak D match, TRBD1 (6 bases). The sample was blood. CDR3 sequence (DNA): TGTGCCAGCAGTTACAGGGAAAACATTCAGTACCTC. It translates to CASSYRENIQYL.